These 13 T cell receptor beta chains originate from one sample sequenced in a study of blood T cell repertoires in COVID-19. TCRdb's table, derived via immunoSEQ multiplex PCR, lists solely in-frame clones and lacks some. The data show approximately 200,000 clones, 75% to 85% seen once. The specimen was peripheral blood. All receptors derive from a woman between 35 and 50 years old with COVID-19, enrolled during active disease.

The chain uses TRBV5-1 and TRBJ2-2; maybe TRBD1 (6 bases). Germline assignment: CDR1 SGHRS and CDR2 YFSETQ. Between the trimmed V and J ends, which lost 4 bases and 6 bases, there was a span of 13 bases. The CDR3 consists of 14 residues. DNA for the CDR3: TGCGCCAGCAGCCTGGTCGAGGGGGCCGGGGAGCTGTTTTTT. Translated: CASSLVEGAGELFF.

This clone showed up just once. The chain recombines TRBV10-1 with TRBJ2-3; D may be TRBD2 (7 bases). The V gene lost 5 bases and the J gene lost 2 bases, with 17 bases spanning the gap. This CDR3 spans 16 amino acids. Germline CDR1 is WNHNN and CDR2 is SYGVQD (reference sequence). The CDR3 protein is CASSPPGRGPTDTQYF. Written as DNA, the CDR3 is TGCGCCAGCAGTCCCCCGGGGCGGGGGCCCACAGATACGCAGTATTTT.

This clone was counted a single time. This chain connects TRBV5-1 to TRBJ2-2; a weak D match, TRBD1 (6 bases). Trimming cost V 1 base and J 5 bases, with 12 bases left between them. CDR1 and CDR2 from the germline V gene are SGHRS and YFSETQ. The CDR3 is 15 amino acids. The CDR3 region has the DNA TGCGCCAGCAGCTTGACCGCCGGACAGACCGGGGAGCTGTTTTTT. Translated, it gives CASSLTAGQTGELFF.

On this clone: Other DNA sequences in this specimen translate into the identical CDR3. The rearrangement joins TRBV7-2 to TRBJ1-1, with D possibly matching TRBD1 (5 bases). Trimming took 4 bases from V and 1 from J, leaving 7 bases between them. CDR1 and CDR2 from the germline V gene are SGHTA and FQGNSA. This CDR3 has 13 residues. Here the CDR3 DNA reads TGTGCCAGCAGCTCGCAGGGGAACACTGAAGCTTTCTTT. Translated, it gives CASSSQGNTEAFF.

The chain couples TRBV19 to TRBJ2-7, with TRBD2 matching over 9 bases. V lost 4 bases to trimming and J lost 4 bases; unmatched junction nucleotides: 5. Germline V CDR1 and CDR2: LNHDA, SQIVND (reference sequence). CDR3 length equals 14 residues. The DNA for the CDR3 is TGTGCCAGTAGTAGCGGGGGGGCTGGATACGAGCAGTACTTC. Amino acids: CASSSGGAGYEQYF.

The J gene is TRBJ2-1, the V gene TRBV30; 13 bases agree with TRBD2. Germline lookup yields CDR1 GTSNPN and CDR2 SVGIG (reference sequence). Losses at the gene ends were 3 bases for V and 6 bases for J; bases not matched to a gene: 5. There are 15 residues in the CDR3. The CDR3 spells CAWSVGLAGVNEQFF. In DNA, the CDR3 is TGTGCCTGGAGCGTCGGACTAGCGGGAGTCAATGAGCAGTTCTTC.

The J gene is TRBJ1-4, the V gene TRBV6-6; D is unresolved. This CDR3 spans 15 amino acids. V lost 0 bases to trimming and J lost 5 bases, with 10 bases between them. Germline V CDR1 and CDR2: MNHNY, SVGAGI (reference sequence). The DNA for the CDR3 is TGTGCCAGCAGTTACTCGACGGGTTTGAATGAAAAACTGTTTTTT. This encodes CASSYSTGLNEKLFF.

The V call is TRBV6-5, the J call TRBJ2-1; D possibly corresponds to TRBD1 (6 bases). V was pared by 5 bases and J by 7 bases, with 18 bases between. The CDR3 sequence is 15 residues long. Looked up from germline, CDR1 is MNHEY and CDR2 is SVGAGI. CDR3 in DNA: TGTGCCAGCAGTCTCGAACCGGACAGTGTAAATGAGCAGTTCTTC. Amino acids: CASSLEPDSVNEQFF.

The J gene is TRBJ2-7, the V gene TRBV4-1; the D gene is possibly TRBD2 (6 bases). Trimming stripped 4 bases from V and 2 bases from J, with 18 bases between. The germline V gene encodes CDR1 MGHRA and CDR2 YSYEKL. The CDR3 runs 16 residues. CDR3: CASSPTPLAITYEQYF. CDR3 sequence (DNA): TGCGCCAGCAGCCCGACACCTCTAGCGATCACCTACGAGCAGTACTTC.

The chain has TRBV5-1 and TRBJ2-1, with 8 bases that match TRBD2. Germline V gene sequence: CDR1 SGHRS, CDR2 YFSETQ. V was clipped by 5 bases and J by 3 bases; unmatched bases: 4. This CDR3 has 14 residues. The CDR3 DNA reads TGCGCCAGCAGTGGCGGGGGGCACTACAATGAGCAGTTCTTC. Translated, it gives CASSGGGHYNEQFF. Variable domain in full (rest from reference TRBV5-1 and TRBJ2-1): KAGVTQTPRYLIKTRGQQVTLSCSPISGHRSVSWYQQTPGQGLQFLFEYFSETQRNKGNFPGRFSGRQFSNSRSEMNVSTLELGDSALYLCASSGGGHYNEQFFGPGTRLTVL.

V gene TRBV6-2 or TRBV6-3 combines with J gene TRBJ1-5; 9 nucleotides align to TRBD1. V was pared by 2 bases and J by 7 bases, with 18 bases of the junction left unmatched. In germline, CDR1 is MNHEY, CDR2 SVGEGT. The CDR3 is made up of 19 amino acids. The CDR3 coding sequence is TGTGCCAGCAGTTACACCCACGACAGGGGGGTTAGATCTGGACAGCCCCAGCATTTT. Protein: CASSYTHDRGVRSGQPQHF.

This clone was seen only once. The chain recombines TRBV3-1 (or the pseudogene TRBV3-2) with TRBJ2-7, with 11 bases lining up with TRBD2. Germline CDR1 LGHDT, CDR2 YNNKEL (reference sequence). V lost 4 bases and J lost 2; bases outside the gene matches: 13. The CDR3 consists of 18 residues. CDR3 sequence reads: CASSPSGLSGGGPYEQYF. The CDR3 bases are TGTGCCAGCAGCCCCAGCGGCCTTAGCGGGGGGGGACCCTACGAGCAGTACTTC.

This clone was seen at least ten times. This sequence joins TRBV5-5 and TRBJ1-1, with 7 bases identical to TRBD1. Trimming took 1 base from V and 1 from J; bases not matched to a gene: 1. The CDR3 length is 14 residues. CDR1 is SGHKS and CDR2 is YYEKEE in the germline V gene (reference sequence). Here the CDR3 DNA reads TGTGCCAGCAGCTTGAACAGGGGGAACACTGAAGCTTTCTTT. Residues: CASSLNRGNTEAFF.